The 5 T cell receptor beta chains below all came from one sample that was sequenced in a study of neoadjuvant anti-PD-1 for oral cavity cancer. TCRdb keeps only in-frame clones here, not all; method: immunoSEQ multiplex PCR. Of fewer than 20,000 clones listed, 50% to 75% are singletons. This sample comprised PBMCs, obtained before nivolumab (anti-PD-1) treatment. These receptor sequences come from a person between 40 and 85 years old with oral cavity squamous cell carcinoma.

The chain employs TRBV10-3 and TRBJ2-1; 8 nucleotides align to TRBD2. There are 15 residues in the CDR3. CDR1 and CDR2 from the germline V gene are ENHRY and SYGVKD. The V and J ends lost 3 bases and 7 bases, in that order; junction bases with no gene match: 8. For the CDR3, the DNA is TGTGCCATCAGTGAACAGCGGGAGTCCCGGAATGAGCAGTTCTTC. This encodes CAISEQRESRNEQFF.

The chain couples TRBV2 to TRBJ1-2, with 7 bases matching TRBD1. The CDR3 runs to 12 residues. V lost 6 bases and J lost 7; bases outside the gene matches: 5. CDR1 is SNHLY, CDR2 FYNNEI, per germline. For the CDR3, the DNA is TGTGCCAGCAGCGTGACAGGGAGTGGCTACACCTTC. It codes for CASSVTGSGYTF. Together with reference TRBV2 and TRBJ1-2, the CDR3 gives the full variable domain: EPEVTQTPSHQVTQMGQEVILRCVPISNHLYFYWYRQILGQKVEFLVSFYNNEISEKSEIFDDQFSVERPDGSNFTLKIRSTKLEDSAMYFCASSVTGSGYTFGSGTRLTVV.

The rearrangement joins TRBV7-9 to TRBJ2-3; TRBD1 matches at 8 bases. V dropped 0 bases and J dropped 5; count of bases not matched to a gene: 10. Germline V gene data show CDR1 as SEHNR and CDR2 as FQNEAQ (reference sequence). The CDR3 extends over 17 amino acids. The CDR3 nucleotides read TGTGCCAGCAGCTTAGCGGCACAGGGGGATATTGGAGATACGCAGTATTTT. It codes for CASSLAAQGDIGDTQYF.

This chain connects TRBV5-1 to TRBJ2-5, with 11 bases aligning to TRBD2. This CDR3 region has 17 residues. With V trimmed by 4 bases and J by 3 bases, 11 bases remained unmatched. From germline, CDR1 is SGHRS and CDR2 YFSETQ. Here the CDR3 DNA reads TGCGCCAGCAGCACCAACATTGGGACTAGCGGTAAAGAGACCCAGTACTTC. Protein product: CASSTNIGTSGKETQYF.

This clone occurred a few times. This chain links TRBV27 with TRBJ1-2; 8 bases are a match to TRBD1. The length of the CDR3 is 13 residues. Germline V CDR1 and CDR2: MNHEY, SMNVEV (reference sequence). J was trimmed by 8 bases and V by 6 bases; bases with no gene match: 8. The CDR3 reads CASSGTGGKGYTF. The CDR3 DNA reads as TGTGCCAGCAGCGGCACAGGGGGGAAAGGCTACACCTTC.